This T cell receptor beta chain emerged from a study of cytomegalovirus exposure and HLA in healthy donors. Only in-frame clones appear in the TCRdb table, and some are missing; sequencing was by immunoSEQ multiplex PCR. Of roughly 100,000 clones listed, roughly nine tenths are singletons. The CDR3 is 14 amino acids. In germline, CDR1 is SNHLY, CDR2 FYNNEI. Trimming cost V 6 bases and J 7 bases; bases outside gene matches: 9. This rearrangement joins TRBV2 to TRBJ2-5; 9 positions agree with TRBD2. The sequencing input was PBMCs. This receptor was identified in a woman younger than 35 in good health and CMV-seropositive. The CDR3 region has the DNA TGTGCCAGCAGGGCTAGCGGGGCCTCGGGGACCCAGTACTTC. This gives the protein CASRASGASGTQYF.